Listed below are T cell receptor beta chains from one sample, sequenced in a study of CD8 T cells in Susac syndrome. TCRdb processed the immunoSEQ multiplex PCR reads anew with MiXCR; each CDR3 protein has one entry. The sample has more than 150,000 distinct CDR3 sequences; 95% are singletons. The source material was CD4+ T cells from PBMCs. The receptors originated from a human donor with Susac syndrome. CDR3s include the opening cysteine and the closing phenylalanine or tryptophan. A D gene is named only where the DNA matches it firmly. The size field is filled for only some rows; it gives once, few, many or a size class.

TRBJ2-5	-	TRBD2	TRBV7-9	TGTGCCAGCAGCTTAGGGCTAGCGGGAGCGAAAGAGACCCAGTACTTC	CASSLGLAGAKETQYF
TRBJ1-1	-	-	TRBV10-3	TGTGCCATCAGAACAGGGTCAGTGGAGAACACTGAAGCTTTCTTT	CAIRTGSVENTEAFF
TRBJ2-7	once	-	TRBV4-1	TGCGCCAGCAGCCAAGATGACGCGGGGAAAACGTACGAGCAGTACTTC	CASSQDDAGKTYEQYF
TRBJ1-2	-	-	TRBV5-1	TGCGCCAGCAGCTTGGAAGCAACAGCCTTC	CASSLEATAF
TRBJ2-5	once	TRBD2	TRBV4-2	TGTGCCAGCAGCCAGGGACTAGCGGGGGGCATTAAAGAGACCCAGTACTTC	CASSQGLAGGIKETQYF
TRBJ2-3	-	TRBD2	TRBV10-3	TGTGCCATCGAGGGGACTAACACAGATACGCAGTATTTT	CAIEGTNTDTQYF
TRBJ1-3	-	-	TRBV30	TGTGCCTGGAGCCTCGGGCTGGGAGGAAACACCATATATTTT	CAWSLGLGGNTIYF
TRBJ1-2	-	TRBD1	TRBV27	TGTGCCAGCAGTTCCCGGCCCGGGACAGGAATAGCCGGCTACACCTTC	CASSSRPGTGIAGYTF
TRBJ1-2	-	TRBD1	TRBV9	TGTGCCAGCAGCGACAGCCCGTCGACAGGGGCTAACTATGGCTACACCTTC	CASSDSPSTGANYGYTF
TRBJ2-2	once	TRBD2	TRBV30	TGTGCCTGGGGTCCCCAGTGGGCGGGGGACTTCACCGGGGAGCACTTTTTT	CAWGPQWAGDFTGEHFF
TRBJ2-1	-	-	TRBV2	TGTGCCAGCACATACAACAATGAGCAGTTCTTC	CASTYNNEQFF
TRBJ1-2	-	TRBD1	TRBV5-1	TGCGCCAGCAGCTGGGGACAGACACTTACTAACTATGGCTACACCTTC	CASSWGQTLTNYGYTF
TRBJ1-2	-	-	TRBV12-5	TGTGCTAGTGGAGACTATGGCTACACCTTC	CASGDYGYTF
TRBJ2-1	-	-	TRBV5-1	TGCGCCAGCAGCCCCGAGACCAGGACTGAGCAGTTCTTC	CASSPETRTEQFF
TRBJ1-5	-	TRBD1	TRBV20-1	TGCAGTGCTAGACAGGGGGCGGAACAGCCCCAGCATTTT	CSARQGAEQPQHF